Listed below are T cell receptor beta chains from one sample, sequenced in a study of T cells in Graves' hyperthyroidism and ophthalmopathy. TCRdb reprocessed the multiplex PCR reads with MiXCR, giving one entry per CDR3 protein. The sample has about 700,000 distinct CDR3 sequences; about 15% are singletons. The sample consisted of blood. Receptor source: a woman younger than 30 with Graves' hyperthyroidism. Both conserved end residues are part of each CDR3. A D gene is named only where the DNA matches it firmly. Only part of the rows carry a size: once, few, many, or a class if the clone is expanded.

abundance | j_gene | d_gene | v_gene | CDR3aa | CDR3nt
many | TRBJ2-7 | NA | TRBV3-1 | CASSQEETTGEQYF | TGTGCCAGCAGCCAAGAAGAAACAACCGGCGAGCAGTACTTC
NA | TRBJ2-7 | TRBD2 | TRBV2 | CASSVAGGPAYEQYF | TGTGCCAGCTCGGTAGCGGGAGGGCCCGCCTACGAGCAGTACTTC
few | TRBJ1-1 | TRBD1 | TRBV24-1 | CATSASDRGWATFF | TGTGCCACCAGTGCCTCGGACAGGGGCTGGGCGACTTTCTTT
many | TRBJ1-1 | NA | TRBV30 | CAWARGWNTEAFF | TGTGCCTGGGCTAGGGGCTGGAACACTGAAGCTTTCTTT
NA | TRBJ1-2 | NA | TRBV19 | CASSIVGANYGYTF | TGTGCCAGTAGTATAGTAGGGGCTAACTATGGCTACACCTTC
few | TRBJ2-7 | TRBD1 | TRBV29-1 | CSVEGQGRYEQYF | TGCAGCGTTGAGGGACAGGGACGTTACGAGCAGTACTTC
NA | TRBJ2-7 | NA | TRBV7-9 | CASSLTGTTYEQYF | TGTGCCAGCAGTTTGACCGGGACAACCTACGAGCAGTACTTC
few | TRBJ1-1 | NA | TRBV4-1 | CASRSPGRSNTEAFF | TGCGCCAGCAGGTCACCGGGACGTTCAAACACTGAAGCTTTCTTT
NA | TRBJ2-5 | NA | TRBV28 | CASSLEADQETQYF | TGTGCCAGCAGTTTAGAGGCAGACCAAGAGACCCAGTACTTC
many | TRBJ2-7 | TRBD1 | TRBV28 | CASSLTQGVAYEQYF | TGTGCCAGCAGTTTAACGCAGGGGGTAGCCTACGAGCAGTACTTC
NA | TRBJ1-4 | NA | TRBV5-1 | CASSLGFGTDNEKLFF | TGCGCCAGCAGCTTGGGGTTCGGGACGGATAATGAAAAACTGTTTTTT
few | TRBJ1-6 | NA | TRBV9 | CASSPSRGGNSPLHF | TGTGCCAGCAGCCCCTCCCGTGGGGGCAATTCACCCCTCCACTTT
few | TRBJ2-5 | TRBD1 | TRBV7-2 | CASSPTTGTGRKTQYF | TGTGCCAGCAGCCCTACGACAGGGACAGGGAGGAAGACCCAGTACTTC
few | TRBJ2-2 | NA | TRBV15 | CATSRDGGRVGELFF | TGTGCCACCAGCAGAGACGGTGGACGCGTCGGGGAGCTGTTTTTT
NA | TRBJ2-3 | NA | TRBV6-1 | CASSDPRLTDTQYF | TGTGCCAGCAGTGACCCACGGTTGACAGATACGCAGTATTTT
NA | TRBJ1-5 | NA | TRBV7-2 | CASSLGSGTRGLYNQPQHF | TGTGCCAGCAGCTTAGGATCCGGGACTCGGGGCCTCTACAATCAGCCCCAGCATTTT
few | TRBJ1-4 | TRBD1 | TRBV25-1 | CASSPVLGQGEEKLFF | TGTGCCAGCAGCCCCGTTTTGGGACAGGGTGAGGAAAAACTGTTTTTT
few | TRBJ2-1 | TRBD2 | TRBV4-1 | CASSPGLAGGLRNEQFF | TGCGCCAGCAGCCCGGGACTAGCGGGAGGGCTGAGGAATGAGCAGTTCTTC
NA | TRBJ1-2 | TRBD1 | TRBV29-1 | CSVRQGDGYTF | TGCAGCGTCAGACAGGGAGATGGCTACACCTTC
many | TRBJ2-3 | NA | TRBV20-1 | CSYLYSGTDTQYF | TGCAGCTACTTGTATTCGGGCACAGATACGCAGTATTTT
many | TRBJ1-4 | TRBD1 | TRBV30 | CAWSKSRTSGGGEKLFF | TGTGCCTGGTCAAAAAGTCGGACGTCAGGGGGTGGTGAAAAACTGTTTTTT
few | TRBJ1-1 | NA | TRBV12-3/TRBV12-4 | CASSLASVTEAFF | TGTGCCAGCAGTTTAGCCTCGGTCACTGAAGCTTTCTTT
few | TRBJ2-1 | NA | TRBV9 | CASSVGLNEQFF | TGTGCCAGCAGCGTAGGTCTCAATGAGCAGTTCTTC
many | TRBJ2-2 | TRBD2 | TRBV10-1 | CASSENPWQRELSTGELFF | TGCGCCAGCAGTGAGAACCCCTGGCAGCGGGAGTTAAGCACCGGGGAGCTGTTTTTT
many | TRBJ2-7 | NA | TRBV10-3 | CAISDRDMGLYEQYF | TGTGCCATCAGTGACCGGGACATGGGGCTCTACGAGCAGTACTTC
few | TRBJ2-3 | NA | TRBV9 | CASSVAPGAGGDTQYF | TGTGCCAGCAGCGTAGCCCCAGGTGCGGGCGGGGATACGCAGTATTTT
NA | TRBJ2-7 | TRBD1 | TRBV11-3 | CASSTLGQGFGVRSYGQYF | TGTGCCAGCAGCACCTTGGGACAGGGATTCGGTGTGCGGAGCTACGGGCAGTACTTC
few | TRBJ1-1 | NA | TRBV15 | CATTRDGNTEAFF | TGTGCCACCACAAGGGATGGGAACACTGAAGCTTTCTTT
many | TRBJ2-4 | NA | TRBV11-3 | CASSFSEDIQYF | TGTGCCAGCAGCTTTAGCGAGGACATTCAGTACTTC
few | TRBJ2-3 | TRBD2 | TRBV5-1 | CASRAYGRGSTTDTQYF | TGCGCCAGCAGGGCCTACGGGAGGGGATCTACCACAGATACGCAGTATTTT
many | TRBJ2-7 | NA | TRBV20-1 | CSVVRVDEQYF | TGCAGTGTGGTCAGGGTGGACGAGCAGTACTTC
many | TRBJ2-3 | NA | TRBV27 | CASSWGGPQDTQYF | TGTGCCAGCAGTTGGGGCGGACCCCAAGATACGCAGTATTTT
NA | TRBJ2-7 | TRBD2 | TRBV30 | CAWAGTSGGRWQYF | TGTGCCTGGGCCGGGACTAGCGGGGGTAGGTGGCAGTACTTC
few | TRBJ2-5 | TRBD2 | TRBV12-3/TRBV12-4 | CASTLMGLSGETQYF | TGTGCCAGCACCTTAATGGGACTATCAGGAGAGACCCAGTACTTC
few | TRBJ2-3 | TRBD1 | TRBV20-1 | CSARTGADTQYF | TGCAGTGCTAGGACAGGGGCAGATACGCAGTATTTT
few | TRBJ2-3 | TRBD2 | TRBV29-1 | CSVRTSGGSTDTQYF | TGCAGCGTGAGGACTAGCGGGGGGAGCACAGATACGCAGTATTTT
NA | TRBJ2-7 | TRBD2 | TRBV6-1 | CASRTGGPYEQYF | TGTGCCAGCAGGACGGGAGGCCCCTACGAGCAGTACTTC
few | TRBJ2-4 | NA | TRBV11-2 | CASLTRAGPAKNIQYF | TGTGCCAGCCTCACCAGAGCGGGTCCAGCCAAAAACATTCAGTACTTC
many | TRBJ1-2 | NA | TRBV12-3/TRBV12-4 | CASSFRFSGYTF | TGTGCCAGCAGTTTTAGGTTCTCTGGCTACACCTTC
many | TRBJ1-1 | NA | TRBV7-9 | CASSPRLGTTAFF | TGTGCCAGCAGCCCTAGGCTGGGGACTACGGCTTTCTTT
many | TRBJ2-7 | TRBD2 | TRBV28 | CASSSPGTSGFYEQYF | TGTGCCAGCAGTAGCCCCGGGACTAGCGGGTTCTACGAGCAGTACTTC
many | TRBJ1-2 | NA | TRBV5-1 | CASSMGTVDGYTF | TGCGCCAGCAGCATGGGAACAGTCGATGGCTACACCTTC
many | TRBJ1-2 | TRBD1 | TRBV2 | CASRSTGGGFSGYTF | TGTGCCAGCAGATCCACAGGGGGCGGTTTTTCTGGCTACACCTTC
many | TRBJ2-1 | NA | TRBV7-9 | CASWDKFGSSYNEQFF | TGTGCCAGCTGGGACAAGTTCGGTAGCTCCTACAATGAGCAGTTCTTC
many | TRBJ2-1 | TRBD2 | TRBV12-3/TRBV12-4 | CASSFSRSGGSHNEQFF | TGTGCCAGCAGTTTTAGTAGATCTGGCGGGAGCCACAATGAGCAGTTCTTC
few | TRBJ2-1 | TRBD2 | TRBV4-3 | CASSGGSRSYNEQFF | TGCGCCAGTTCCGGCGGGAGTAGGTCCTACAATGAGCAGTTCTTC
NA | TRBJ1-2 | TRBD1 | TRBV7-9 | CASSFPQGAYGYTF | TGTGCCAGCAGCTTCCCGCAGGGGGCGTATGGCTACACCTTC
NA | TRBJ1-5 | NA | TRBV18 | CASSPGQFNQPQHF | TGTGCCAGCTCCCCCGGACAGTTCAATCAGCCCCAGCATTTT
many | TRBJ2-7 | TRBD2 | TRBV20-1 | CSARDPSGGPGQYF | TGCAGTGCTAGAGATCCGTCGGGAGGCCCCGGGCAGTACTTC